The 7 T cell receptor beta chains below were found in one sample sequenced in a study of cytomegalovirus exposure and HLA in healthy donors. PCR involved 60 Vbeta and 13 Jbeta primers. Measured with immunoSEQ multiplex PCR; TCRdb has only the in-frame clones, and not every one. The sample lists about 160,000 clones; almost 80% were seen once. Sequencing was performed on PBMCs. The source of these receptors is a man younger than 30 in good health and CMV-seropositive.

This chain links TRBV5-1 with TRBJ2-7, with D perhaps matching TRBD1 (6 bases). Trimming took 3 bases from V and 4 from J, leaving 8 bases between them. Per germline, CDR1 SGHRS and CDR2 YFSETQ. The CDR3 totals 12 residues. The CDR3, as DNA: TGCGCCAGCAGCTGGGGGACATACGAGCAGTACTTC. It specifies CASSWGTYEQYF.

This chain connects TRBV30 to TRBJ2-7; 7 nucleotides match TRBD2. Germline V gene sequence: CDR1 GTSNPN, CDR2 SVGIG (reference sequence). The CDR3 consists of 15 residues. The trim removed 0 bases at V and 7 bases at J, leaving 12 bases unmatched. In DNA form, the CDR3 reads TGTGCCTGGAGTGTACTCGGGGGGAGGGCGGGAGAGCAGTACTTC. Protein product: CAWSVLGGRAGEQYF.

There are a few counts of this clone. The CDR3 DNA sequence: TGTGCCAGCAGCTTGGGACTAGCCATCCATGCGCAGTATTTT. This translates into CASSLGLAIHAQYF. The chain has TRBV7-2 and TRBJ2-3; 9 positions agree with TRBD2. In germline, CDR1 is SGHTA, CDR2 FQGNSA. J gave up 10 bases and V 3 bases, and 8 bases lay outside the gene matches. This CDR3 is 14 amino acids long.

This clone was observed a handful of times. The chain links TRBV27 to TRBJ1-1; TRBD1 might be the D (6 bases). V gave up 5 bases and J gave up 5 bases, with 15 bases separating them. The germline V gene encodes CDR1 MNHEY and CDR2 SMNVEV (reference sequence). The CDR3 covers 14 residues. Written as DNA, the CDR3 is TGTGCCAGCAGTACACACCCGGGGACAACTGAAGCTTTCTTT. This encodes CASSTHPGTTEAFF.

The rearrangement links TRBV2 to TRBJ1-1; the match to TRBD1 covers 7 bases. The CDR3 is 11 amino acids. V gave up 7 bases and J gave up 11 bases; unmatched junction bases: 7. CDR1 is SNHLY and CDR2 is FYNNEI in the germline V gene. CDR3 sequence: CASTLDRDAFF. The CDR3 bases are TGTGCCAGCACCTTAGACAGGGACGCTTTCTTT.

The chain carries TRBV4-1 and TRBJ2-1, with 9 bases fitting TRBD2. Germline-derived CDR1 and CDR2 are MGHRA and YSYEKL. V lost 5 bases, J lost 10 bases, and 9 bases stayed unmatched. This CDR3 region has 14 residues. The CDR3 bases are TGCGCCAGCAGCGAAATAGCGGGAGTGGAGGAGCAGTTCTTC. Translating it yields CASSEIAGVEEQFF.

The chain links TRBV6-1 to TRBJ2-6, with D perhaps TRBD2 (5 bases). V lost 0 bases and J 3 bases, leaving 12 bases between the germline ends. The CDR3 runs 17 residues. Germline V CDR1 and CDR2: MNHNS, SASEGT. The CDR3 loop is CASSEAMRAFGANVLTF. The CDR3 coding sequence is TGTGCCAGCAGTGAAGCGATGAGGGCGTTTGGGGCCAACGTCCTGACTTTC.